This passage covers 8 T cell receptor beta chains from one sample sequenced in a study of CD4 T cells in relation to SARS-CoV-2 and coronaviruses (dated by TCRdb to the early 2020s). The library was prepared using the immunoSEQ multiplex PCR assay. TCRdb re-hosts the immuneACCESS table, in-frame sequences only. Its copies lack some clones; in the studies checked, an unresolved V gene accounts for under half of them, and the cause for the rest is not known. For this sample the table gives 65,000 or so clones, of which about 89% were detected only once. The biggest ten clones account for 1.6% of the sample. CD4+ T cells from unexposed donors were collected before the COVID-19 pandemic (2011-2018). Material for sequencing was memory CD4+ T cells from PBMCs. The cell subset or site label here, explained by the study, means: memory (non-naive) CD4+ T cells. The source of these receptors is a human donor in good health.

This chain joins TRBV28 and TRBJ2-4; TRBD2 aligns across 10 bases. Germline loops: CDR1 MDHEN, CDR2 SYDVKM. The trim removed 3 bases at V and 5 bases at J, leaving 10 bases unmatched. The CDR3 length is 17 residues. CDR3 sequence: CASSLDGAGGAQNIQYF. DNA of the CDR3: TGTGCCAGCAGTTTGGATGGAGCGGGAGGGGCCCAAAACATTCAGTACTTC.

The chain recombines TRBV5-1 with TRBJ1-2; possible D gene TRBD1, 6 bases. Germline V gives CDR1 SGHRS, CDR2 YFSETQ. The CDR3 runs 14 residues. V was trimmed by 4 bases and J by 2 bases, leaving 12 bases between them. CDR3 sequence reads: CASSTVQGNYGYTF. The CDR3 DNA follows: TGCGCCAGCAGCACTGTACAGGGAAACTATGGCTACACCTTC.

This chain connects TRBV19 to TRBJ1-4; D ambiguous. From germline, CDR1 is LNHDA and CDR2 SQIVND (reference sequence). The CDR3 consists of 17 residues. Trimming shortened V by 2 bases and J by 7 bases, and 20 bases separated the two germline ends. CDR3 sequence (DNA): TGTGCCAGTAGTATAAGAGCGGGCCCTCGACGGGGTGAAAAACTGTTTTTT. As protein: CASSIRAGPRRGEKLFF.

V gene TRBV12-3 or TRBV12-4 combines with J gene TRBJ1-2, with 8 bases aligning to TRBD1. The CDR3 covers 13 residues. J lost 6 bases, V lost 6 bases, and 6 bases had no gene match. The CDR3 protein is CASSRDRGHGYTF. The DNA of the CDR3 is TGTGCCAGCAGCCGAGACAGGGGACATGGCTACACCTTC.

V and J are TRBV12-5 and TRBJ2-6; D not certain. CDR3 length: 13 residues. Germline CDR1 is LGHNT and CDR2 is FRNRAP. Trimming shortened V by 3 bases and J by 4 bases, and 4 bases separated the two germline ends. The CDR3 DNA reads as TGTGCTAGTGGTTTAACCGGGGCCAACGTCCTGACTTTC. It specifies CASGLTGANVLTF.

This clone occurred a few times. V and J are TRBV9 and TRBJ2-3; 10 bases agree with TRBD1. There are 16 residues in the CDR3. With V trimmed by 4 bases and J by 3 bases, 8 bases remained unmatched. Germline CDR1 SGDLS, CDR2 YYNGEE. The DNA for the CDR3 is TGTGCCAGCAGCACTAGGACAGGGGGTAGGACAGATACGCAGTATTTT. This codes for CASSTRTGGRTDTQYF.

The rearrangement uses TRBV9 and TRBJ2-5; D gene unclear. CDR1 and CDR2 (germline): SGDLS, YYNGEE. Trimming took off 0 bases at V and 5 bases at J, with 11 bases between the two ends. The CDR3 is made up of 14 amino acids. The CDR3 protein is CASSVDQWRETQYF. Written as DNA, the CDR3 is TGTGCCAGCAGCGTAGATCAGTGGCGCGAGACCCAGTACTTC.

V is TRBV5-6 and J is TRBJ2-5; D unclear. V was cut by 1 base and J by 2 bases, with 12 bases left in between. The CDR3 runs 15 residues. Germline-derived CDR1 and CDR2 are SGHDT and YYEEEE. This chain's CDR3 is CASSLTTFPQETQYF. DNA of the CDR3: TGTGCCAGCAGCTTGACTACATTCCCTCAAGAGACCCAGTACTTC.